What follows are 32 T cell receptor beta chains derived from one specimen sequenced in a study of glioma-infiltrating T cells. Using RNA template, CDR3s of TCR alpha and beta were amplified with iRepertoire arm-PCR. MiXCR, applied by TCRdb to the multiplex PCR reads, yields one record per CDR3 protein. Among under 200,000 distinct CDR3 sequences listed, under 55% were seen once. The sample was glioma tissue, nonneoplastic brain tissue, or PBMCs (not recorded which). All receptors come from a human donor with low-grade glioma or glioblastoma, undergoing nonglioma brain surgery, or in good health (not recorded which).

The J gene is TRBJ2-7, the V gene TRBV20-1, with 9 bases that match TRBD2. V lost 7 bases, J lost 2 bases, and 12 bases stayed unmatched. CDR3 length: 15 residues. Per germline, CDR1 DFQATT and CDR2 SNEGSKA (reference sequence). CDR3 residues: CSDRDVTSGTYEQYF. The CDR3 DNA reads TGCAGTGATAGGGATGTGACTAGCGGAACCTACGAGCAGTACTTC.

This clonotype has ten or more counts. The chain has TRBV18 and TRBJ2-1; D is unclear. The CDR3 spans 13 residues. Trimming took off 5 bases at V and 2 bases at J, with 7 bases between the two ends. Germline values: CDR1 KGHSH, CDR2 LQKENI. In nucleotides, the CDR3 is TGTGCCAGCTCAGAGGTCCCCTACAATGAGCAGTTCTTC. Amino acid sequence: CASSEVPYNEQFF.

This clonotype appeared a single time. Being one base from a much bigger clone, this may be a read error. The V gene is TRBV10-3, the J gene TRBJ1-5; tentative D call: TRBD1 (5 bases). Trimming shortened V by 6 bases and J by 1 base, and 22 bases separated the two germline ends. The CDR3 is 18 residues long. In germline, CDR1 is ENHRY, CDR2 SYGVKD. The CDR3 DNA follows: TGTGCCATCAGCCGTGGACATGGGGGATTAGCAAGCAATCAGCCCCAGCATTTT. Its translation is CAISRGHGGLASNQPQHF.

V is TRBV28 and J is TRBJ2-7; 9 bases map to TRBD2. The CDR3 sequence is 16 residues long. CDR1 and CDR2 from the germline V gene are MDHEN and SYDVKM. The V gene end was trimmed by 5 bases and the J gene end by 7 bases; junction bases not matched to a gene: 15. CDR3 in DNA: TGTGCCAGCAGTCCAAGAGCGGGAGGTTCCTACAATGAGCAGTACTTC. Translated: CASSPRAGGSYNEQYF.

The chain has TRBV12-3 or TRBV12-4 and TRBJ1-5, with 11 bases aligning to TRBD1. The junction had 7 bases not matched to a gene; V was cut back by 0 bases and J by 6 bases. The CDR3 spans 17 residues. The CDR3 loop reads CASSLALGQGGSQPQHF. CDR3 coding DNA: TGTGCCAGCAGTTTAGCGCTGGGACAGGGGGGTAGTCAGCCCCAGCATTTT.

The J gene is TRBJ2-1, the V gene TRBV3-1; 8 bases align to TRBD2. V lost 0 bases and J lost 5; bases outside the gene matches: 9. CDR1 is LGHDT and CDR2 is YNNKEL in the germline V gene (reference sequence). The CDR3 runs to 17 residues. The CDR3 nucleotides read TGTGCCAGCAGCCAAGATCGCCTAGCGGGTTTGCACAATGAGCAGTTCTTC. Translation: CASSQDRLAGLHNEQFF.

This clonotype has at least ten counts. This sequence joins TRBV24-1 and TRBJ2-5; D not certain. The CDR3 runs to 11 residues. Germline-derived CDR1 and CDR2 are KGHDR and SFDVKD. Trimming cost V 6 bases and J 2 bases, with 3 bases left between them. The CDR3 sequence is CATSKQETQYF. CDR3 coding DNA: TGTGCCACCAGTAAACAAGAGACCCAGTACTTC.

This clonotype appeared many times. The V gene is TRBV2, the J gene TRBJ2-1, with 10 positions matching TRBD2. The CDR3 loop spans 15 amino acids. V lost 3 bases to trimming and J lost 5 bases; unmatched junction nucleotides: 4. Germline V gene data show CDR1 as SNHLY and CDR2 as FYNNEI. The CDR3 sequence is CASSERLAGDNEQFF. The CDR3 DNA follows: TGTGCCAGCAGTGAGAGGCTAGCGGGGGACAATGAGCAGTTCTTC.

This clonotype was picked up one time. At one boundary the junction diverges from the germline segment, which might be a read error. This sequence joins TRBV28 and TRBJ1-5; D ambiguous. CDR3 length: 11 residues. Germline-derived CDR1 and CDR2 are MDHEN and SYDVKM. CDR3 protein: CASSSSQPHHF. CDR3 sequence (DNA): TGTGCCAGCAGTTCAAGCCAGCCCCATCATTTT. Supplemented by reference TRBV28 and TRBJ1-5, the full variable domain reads DVKVTQSSRYLVKRTGEKVFLECVQDMDHENMFWYRQDPGLGLRLIYFSYDVKMKEKGDIPEGYSVSREKKERFSLILESASTNQTSMYLCASSSSQPHHFGDGTRLSIL.

This clonotype was observed once. Mismatch with germline at one junction end may stem from a read error. J is TRBJ1-1 and V is TRBV6-2 or TRBV6-3; D not resolved. CDR3 length: 14 amino acids. Per the germline V gene, CDR1 is MNHEY and CDR2 is SVGEGT. The CDR3: CASSYSRVNTEAFF. The CDR3 DNA sequence: TGTGCCAGCAGTTACAGCAGAGTGAACACTGAGGCTTTCTTT.

There are a few counts of this clonotype. This sequence joins TRBV18 and TRBJ1-2, with D unresolved. From germline, CDR1 is KGHSH and CDR2 LQKENI. The CDR3 runs 13 residues. V was shortened by 0 bases and J by 6 bases, with 8 bases between the two germline ends. CDR3 sequence: CASSPPAGNGYTF. The CDR3 bases are TGTGCCAGCTCACCACCGGCTGGGAATGGCTACACCTTC.

This clonotype was picked up a small number of times. This may arise from a read error, as a much more abundant clone is one base away. This rearrangement joins TRBV14 to TRBJ2-1, with D uncertain. Germline CDR1 SGHDN, CDR2 FVKESK. Trimming stripped 3 bases from V and 9 bases from J, with 6 bases between. This CDR3 contains 11 residues. CDR3 region: CASSQESEQFF. CDR3 DNA sequence: TGTGCCAGCAGCCAGGAGAGTGAGCAGTTCTTC.

This clonotype was seen many times. The rearrangement joins TRBV28 to TRBJ1-5; D is uncertain. Between the trimmed V and J ends, which lost 6 bases and 6 bases, there was a span of 12 bases. The CDR3 has 13 amino acids. The germline V gene has CDR1 MDHEN and CDR2 SYDVKM. In nucleotides, the CDR3 is TGTGCCAGCAGGCGTCAATCGGGTCAGCCCCAGCATTTT. Its protein is CASRRQSGQPQHF.

Many counts were recorded for this clonotype. The gene calls are TRBV19 and TRBJ1-2, with 10 nucleotides matching TRBD1. Unmatched junction bases numbered 1, after V lost 3 bases and J lost 6 bases. Germline V gene lookup returns CDR1 LNHDA and CDR2 SQIVND (reference sequence). The CDR3 length is 13 residues. CDR3 nucleotides: TGTGCCAGTAGTATCGGGACAGGGGATGGCTACACCTTC. Protein: CASSIGTGDGYTF.

The chain combines TRBV25-1 with TRBJ2-1; 13 nucleotides agree with TRBD2. Germline V lookup: CDR1 MGHDK, CDR2 SYGVNS. V lost 6 bases and J lost 10; bases outside the gene matches: 9. There are 15 residues in the CDR3. The CDR3 sequence: CASSVGLAGADEQFF. The CDR3 DNA reads TGTGCCAGCAGCGTAGGACTAGCGGGAGCTGACGAGCAGTTCTTC. Full variable domain (missing parts from reference TRBV25-1 and TRBJ2-1): EADIYQTPRYLVIGTGKKITLECSQTMGHDKMYWYQQDPGMELHLIHYSYGVNSTEKGDLSSESTVSRIRTEHFPLTLESARPSHTSQYLCASSVGLAGADEQFFGPGTRLTVL.

This clonotype was detected many times. This chain joins TRBV20-1 and TRBJ1-3; possibly TRBD1 for D (6 bases). This CDR3 contains 18 residues. Germline V gene data show CDR1 as DFQATT and CDR2 as SNEGSKA (reference sequence). V lost 4 bases and J lost 4, with 26 bases in between. The CDR3, as DNA: TGCAGTGCTAAACCGAGAGGGACTGAGTGGACAGTGGGAAACACCATATATTTT. Encoded protein: CSAKPRGTEWTVGNTIYF.

Points on this clonotype: One junction end does not reproduce the germline sequence, and a read error may be involved. V gene TRBV27 combines with J gene TRBJ2-1; 7 bases are shared with TRBD2. CDR3 length: 15 residues. The germline gives CDR1 MNHEY, CDR2 SMNVEV (reference sequence). CDR3 protein: CASSQQPTSFNKQFF. CDR3 in DNA: TGTGCCAGCAGTCAACAACCGACTAGCTTCAATAAGCAGTTCTTC.

V is TRBV2 and J is TRBJ2-7; D not resolved. Germline V lookup: CDR1 SNHLY, CDR2 FYNNEI. CDR3 length: 13 residues. Trimming took off 6 bases at V and 3 bases at J, with 12 bases between the two ends. The DNA of the CDR3 is TGTGCCAGCAGCTTAAGATCGATCTACGAGCAGTACTTC. Protein sequence: CASSLRSIYEQYF.

This rearrangement joins TRBV11-1 to TRBJ2-2; no clear D. CDR3 length equals 14 residues. Germline V CDR1 and CDR2: SGHAT, FQDESV (reference sequence). The V end lost 4 bases, the J end lost 0 bases, and 6 bases lay between the germline ends. For the CDR3, the DNA is TGTGCCAGCAGCTCCAGTCCGAACACCGGGGAGCTGTTTTTT. Translated, it gives CASSSSPNTGELFF. The full variable domain, with the rest looked up from reference TRBV11-1 and TRBJ2-2, is EAEVAQSPRYKITEKSQAVAFWCDPISGHATLYWYRQILGQGPELLVQFQDESVVDDSQLPKDRFSAERLKGVDSTLKIQPAELGDSAMYLCASSSSPNTGELFFGEGSRLTVL.

A note on this clonotype: It may be a read error: a sequence one base away is much more abundant. The chain carries TRBV2 and TRBJ2-1; D gene unclear. The CDR3 consists of 12 residues. Trimming pared 5 bases from V and 14 bases from J, leaving 16 bases between. Germline V gene lookup returns CDR1 SNHLY and CDR2 FYNNEI. The CDR3: CASSLDRFGEFF. The CDR3 bases are TGTGCCAGCAGTTTGGACCGATTTGGTGAGTTCTTC.

This clonotype occurred a few times. The chain couples TRBV3-1 to TRBJ2-1; 9 bases agree with TRBD2. The CDR3 totals 17 residues. Germline CDR1 is LGHDT and CDR2 is YNNKEL (reference sequence). Trimming cost V 4 bases and J 5 bases; bases outside gene matches: 12. CDR3 bases: TGTGCCAGCAGCCCCCTAGCTGGGGGACTAGCCGACAATGAGCAGTTCTTC. Protein: CASSPLAGGLADNEQFF.

This chain connects TRBV30 to TRBJ2-3, with TRBD2 matching 7 bases. V lost 1 base and J lost 8; bases outside the gene matches: 0. Germline values: CDR1 GTSNPN, CDR2 SVGIG (reference sequence). The CDR3 contains 11 residues. The chain's CDR3 is CAWSAGGTQYF. CDR3 DNA: TGTGCCTGGAGTGCGGGAGGTACGCAGTATTTT.

In this sample, this clonotype turned up a few times. The chain couples TRBV19 to TRBJ1-2; 7 nucleotides align to TRBD1. Germline loops: CDR1 LNHDA, CDR2 SQIVND (reference sequence). The V and J ends lost 7 bases and 6 bases, in that order; junction bases with no gene match: 14. This CDR3 contains 15 residues. CDR3 sequence: CASTQDSTGVDGYTF. The CDR3 nucleotides read TGTGCCAGTACTCAAGACAGCACAGGGGTTGATGGCTACACCTTC.

This clonotype was seen repeatedly, ten times or more. The chain recombines TRBV6-2 or TRBV6-3 with TRBJ2-7; the D gene is possibly TRBD1 (6 bases). V lost 2 bases, J lost 2 bases, and 13 bases lay in between. The germline V gene encodes CDR1 MNHEY and CDR2 SVGEGT. CDR3 length: 15 amino acids. CDR3 loop: CASSYPTGQTYEQYF. The CDR3 coding sequence is TGTGCCAGCAGTTACCCTACAGGACAGACCTACGAGCAGTACTTC.

This clonotype was seen only a few times. The chain employs TRBV15 and TRBJ2-4; 11 nucleotides line up with TRBD1. Germline CDR1 LNHNV, CDR2 YYDKDF (reference sequence). After removal of 5 bases from V and 4 bases from J, the junction contained 13 bases not matched to a gene. The CDR3 consists of 18 residues. The CDR3 sequence: CATSSPPRDRGAKNIQYF. The CDR3 DNA reads TGTGCCACCAGCTCCCCTCCCCGGGACAGGGGGGCGAAAAACATTCAGTACTTC.

Details on this clonotype: The junction departs from the called germline gene at one end, perhaps through a read error. This chain connects TRBV27 to TRBJ2-1; 8 bases are shared with TRBD2. Per the germline V gene, CDR1 is MNHEY and CDR2 is SMNVEV (reference sequence). The CDR3 spans 13 residues. The CDR3 is CARSLREGNEKFF. The CDR3 nucleotides read TGTGCCAGAAGTTTACGGGAGGGCAATGAGAAGTTCTTC.

Ten or more counts support this clonotype. The J gene is TRBJ2-7, the V gene TRBV28; D is perhaps TRBD1 or TRBD2 (5 bases each). V was shortened by 1 base and J by 3 bases, with 7 bases between the two germline ends. Germline lookup yields CDR1 MDHEN and CDR2 SYDVKM. This CDR3 contains 13 residues. CDR3: CASSLLGDYEQYF. CDR3 bases: TGTGCCAGCAGTTTATTGGGGGACTACGAGCAGTACTTC.

This clonotype has a count of ten or more. The rearrangement links TRBV27 to TRBJ2-2; D is uncertain. The CDR3 covers 15 residues. The V end lost 3 bases, the J end lost 8 bases, and 16 bases lay between the germline ends. Germline lookup yields CDR1 MNHEY and CDR2 SMNVEV (reference sequence). CDR3 loop: CASSFRVAPQGELFF. CDR3 sequence (DNA): TGTGCCAGCAGTTTCCGGGTAGCCCCTCAAGGGGAGCTGTTTTTT.

This clonotype has at least ten counts. The gene calls are TRBV7-9 and TRBJ2-1, with D unclear. The CDR3 contains 12 residues. Germline assignment: CDR1 SEHNR and CDR2 FQNEAQ (reference sequence). The V end lost 2 bases, the J end lost 8 bases, and 7 bases lay between the germline ends. The CDR3 DNA reads TGTGCCAGCAGCTTAAGGGTGGATGAGCAGTTCTTC. It codes for CASSLRVDEQFF.

V usage is TRBV11-2 and J usage is TRBJ2-5; 8 nucleotides match TRBD1. Losses at the gene ends were 5 bases for V and 4 bases for J; bases not matched to a gene: 12. This CDR3 has 16 amino acids. Germline V gene data show CDR1 as SGHAT and CDR2 as FQNNGV. The CDR3 protein is CASSQGTGGPLETQYF. The CDR3 nucleotides read TGTGCCAGCAGCCAAGGGACAGGTGGTCCGCTAGAGACCCAGTACTTC.

Details on this clonotype: A much more abundant neighbour one base away suggests this may be a read error. V and J are TRBV7-2 and TRBJ2-7; D gene ambiguous. This CDR3 is 15 amino acids long. Trimming took 3 bases from V and 0 from J, leaving 12 bases between them. Germline V CDR1 and CDR2: SGHTA, FQGNSA. The CDR3, as DNA: TGTGCCAGCAGCTTCGGCGCCCTCAGCTCCTACGAGCAGTACTTC. Translation: CASSFGALSSYEQYF. Together with reference TRBV7-2 and TRBJ2-7, the CDR3 gives the full variable domain: GAGVSQSPSNKVTEKGKDVELRCDPISGHTALYWYRQSLGQGLEFLIYFQGNSAPDKSGLPSDRFSAERTGGSVSTLTIQRTQQEDSAVYLCASSFGALSSYEQYFGPGTRLTVT.

The rearrangement joins TRBV24-1 to TRBJ2-1; possibly TRBD1 or TRBD2 for D (5 bases each). The germline gives CDR1 KGHDR, CDR2 SFDVKD. This CDR3 comprises 15 residues. Trimming removed 5 bases from V and 11 bases from J, with 21 bases in between. The CDR3 reads CATSGPDWGKNKQFF. In DNA form, the CDR3 reads TGTGCCACCAGTGGCCCAGATTGGGGGAAAAATAAGCAGTTCTTC.